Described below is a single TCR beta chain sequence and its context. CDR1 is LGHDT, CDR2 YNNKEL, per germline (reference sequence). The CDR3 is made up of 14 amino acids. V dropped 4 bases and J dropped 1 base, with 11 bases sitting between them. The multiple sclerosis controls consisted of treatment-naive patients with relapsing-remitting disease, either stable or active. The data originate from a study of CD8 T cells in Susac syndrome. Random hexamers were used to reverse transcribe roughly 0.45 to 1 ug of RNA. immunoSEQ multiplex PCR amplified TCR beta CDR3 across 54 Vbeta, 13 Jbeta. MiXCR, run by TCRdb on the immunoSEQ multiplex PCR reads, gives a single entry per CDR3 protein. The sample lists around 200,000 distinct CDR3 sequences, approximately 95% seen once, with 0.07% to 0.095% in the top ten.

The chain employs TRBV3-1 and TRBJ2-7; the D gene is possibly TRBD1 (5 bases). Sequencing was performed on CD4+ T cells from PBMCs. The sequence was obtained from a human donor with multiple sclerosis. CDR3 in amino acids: CASSPVRASYEQYF. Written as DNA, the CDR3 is TGTGCCAGCAGCCCAGTCAGGGCGTCCTACGAGCAGTACTTC.